This is a list of T cell receptor beta chains from one sample in a study of T cells in Graves' hyperthyroidism and ophthalmopathy. Via MiXCR, TCRdb re-called the multiplex PCR reads, giving one row per CDR3 protein. The top ten hold roughly 16% of the sample, which has a few hundred thousand distinct CDR3 sequences, about a sixth seen once. Sequenced material: blood. The receptors come from a woman aged 40 to 55 with Graves' ophthalmopathy. Each CDR3 is given with its conserved first and last residue. Each record gives: V gene, J gene, clone size, CDR3 protein. Expanded clones get a size class; other rows say once, few or many, or leave the size out.

TRBV20-1	TRBJ1-1	many	CSAREGKGRTEAFF
TRBV28	TRBJ1-5	-	CASSFATPVYQPQHF
TRBV19	TRBJ1-1	many	CASRRAGEGRNTEAFF
TRBV19	TRBJ2-7	many	CASSSGRGSSYEQYF
TRBV30	TRBJ2-5	many	CAWSGNGEAQYF
TRBV27	TRBJ1-6	-	CASSSPPGVISSPLHF
TRBV28	TRBJ2-5	many	CASRYTGFSERATQETQYF
TRBV6-5	TRBJ1-2	many	CASTFTFGSNYGYTF
TRBV11-2	TRBJ2-2	many	CASSFGKGAGELFF
TRBV5-6	TRBJ1-3	many	CASSPGPNSGNTIYF
TRBV6-1	TRBJ1-5	many	CASSAYSPRKYSNQPQHF
TRBV6-1	TRBJ2-7	many	CATADFSYEQYF
TRBV19	TRBJ1-5	many	CASKVTGVDQPQHF
TRBV29-1	TRBJ1-1	few	CSVGTGITEAFF
TRBV7-9	TRBJ1-1	many	CASSLTSGLAFF
TRBV6-5	TRBJ2-2	many	CASSWVKGSGELFF
TRBV6-2/TRBV6-3	TRBJ2-7	many	CASSYTGELSQYF
TRBV30	TRBJ2-2	-	CAWSVPDDRVVYTGGLFF
TRBV4-1	TRBJ1-5	-	CASSREWDSNQPQHF
TRBV5-1	TRBJ1-6	many	CASSLGTDNNSPLHF
TRBV19	TRBJ1-5	many	CASSDRGASSNQPQHF
TRBV29-1	TRBJ1-2	many	CSSGVGGQYGYTF
TRBV11-1	TRBJ1-2	-	CASSQGRAHGYTF
TRBV30	TRBJ2-7	-	CAWNQWKSSYEQYF
TRBV27	TRBJ1-1	-	CASSLEVNTEALF
TRBV12-3/TRBV12-4	TRBJ2-2	-	CASSHASVGELFF
TRBV6-5	TRBJ1-5	many	CASSYSTGADSQPQHF
TRBV27	TRBJ1-1	many	CASRLTGDRTEAFF
TRBV6-1	TRBJ2-7	few	CASRGAGDPYEQYF
TRBV6-1	TRBJ2-7	-	CASSDSEIYEQYF
TRBV27	TRBJ1-5	many	CASSGGRRQPQHF
TRBV6-5	TRBJ1-6	many	CASSYSQGKTTTYNSPLHF
TRBV11-2	TRBJ2-2	many	CASSPWGGGELFF
TRBV7-9	TRBJ2-5	-	CASSLAEAALYF
TRBV20-1	TRBJ1-1	many	CSAPPDTGGWLDTEAFF
TRBV3-1	TRBJ2-5	many	CASSLYGTQETQYF
TRBV12-3/TRBV12-4	TRBJ2-7	few	CASTQSLAGGAYEQYF
TRBV7-3	TRBJ2-2	-	CASSSPGLAGHTGELFF
TRBV3-1	TRBJ2-5	few	CASSQQRPRTQYF
TRBV28	TRBJ1-5	many	CASSLTGGVTQHF
TRBV28	TRBJ2-7	-	CASSRRGQGFREQYF
TRBV12-3/TRBV12-4	TRBJ2-7	many	CASTWRAGEQYF
TRBV28	TRBJ1-1	many	CASSSSRDRATEAFF
TRBV10-2	TRBJ2-2	many	CASSDPRRDTGELFF
TRBV30	TRBJ1-1	-	CAWNLGGVAEAFF
TRBV30	TRBJ2-5	many	CAWSVGYQETQYF
TRBV29-1	TRBJ1-2	many	CSVEGRDSGNYGYTF
TRBV12-3/TRBV12-4	TRBJ1-1	many	CASSLVRFEAFF
TRBV30	TRBJ1-5	few	CAWSVGGYRQPQHF
TRBV12-3/TRBV12-4	TRBJ2-5	few	CASTLGDRDQETQYF
TRBV28	TRBJ1-2	-	CASSLVPQYGGYTF
TRBV12-5	TRBJ2-3	many	CASGFDPTDTQYF
TRBV20-1	TRBJ1-5	many	CSAGGQDNQPQHF